One and the same sample provided the 32 T cell receptor beta chains below, sequenced in a study of blood T cell repertoires in COVID-19. Data came from immunoSEQ multiplex PCR; TCRdb stores just in-frame clones and leaves some out. This table holds roughly 250,000 clones, approximately 83% found once. Material: PBMCs or T cells enriched from blood (not recorded which). These receptor sequences come from a woman in her thirties or forties with acute COVID-19.

The chain employs TRBV6-6 and TRBJ1-4; a weak D match, TRBD1 (5 bases). In germline, CDR1 is MNHNY, CDR2 SVGAGI (reference sequence). The CDR3 spans 13 residues. Trimming stripped 11 bases from V and 8 bases from J, with 18 bases between. The CDR3 sequence is CAAISRVGEKLFF. In nucleotides, the CDR3 is TGTGCCGCCATCTCCAGGGTCGGGGAAAAACTGTTTTTT.

The chain has TRBV10-1 and TRBJ2-7; the D gene is possibly TRBD2 (5 bases). The CDR3 sequence is 14 residues long. V was cut by 6 bases and J by 3 bases, with 15 bases left in between. Germline-derived CDR1 and CDR2 are WNHNN and SYGVQD (reference sequence). CDR3 in DNA: TGCGCCAGCAGCGCCTCGGGGAAAAGCTACGAGCAGTACTTC. Translating gives CASSASGKSYEQYF.

This clone was observed a single time. This chain joins TRBV7-9 and TRBJ2-1, with TRBD2 matching over 10 bases. The CDR3 runs to 14 residues. V shed 5 bases, J shed 10 bases, and the junction held 8 bases outside the gene matches. Germline lookup yields CDR1 SEHNR and CDR2 FQNEAQ (reference sequence). CDR3 in DNA: TGTGCCAGCAGCCCCCAACTAGCGGGGCGCGAGCAGTTCTTC. Encoded protein: CASSPQLAGREQFF.

V is TRBV6-5 and J is TRBJ1-2, with 7 bases identical to TRBD1. The germline CDR1 and CDR2 sequences are MNHEY and SVGAGI. V trimming: 4 bases; J trimming: 3 bases; junction bases outside the gene matches: 5. The CDR3 runs to 14 residues. CDR3 loop: CASSFTGTDYGYTF. CDR3 nucleotides: TGTGCCAGCAGTTTCACCGGGACAGACTATGGCTACACCTTC.

This chain joins TRBV18 and TRBJ2-1; D is perhaps TRBD2 (5 bases). Trimming took off 5 bases at V and 8 bases at J, with 16 bases between the two ends. Germline assignment: CDR1 KGHSH and CDR2 LQKENI. The CDR3 is made up of 14 amino acids. CDR3 in amino acids: CASSTGISPHEQFF. For the CDR3, the DNA is TGTGCCAGCTCAACGGGGATTAGCCCCCATGAGCAGTTCTTC.

This clone has just a few counts. The chain joins TRBV6-1 to TRBJ2-2; D possibly corresponds to TRBD1 (5 bases). Trimming left V 4 bases short and J 0 bases short, with 12 bases between. This CDR3 is built from 16 residues. Germline V lookup: CDR1 MNHNS, CDR2 SASEGT. Here the CDR3 reads CASSAKGPPNTGELFF. The CDR3 DNA reads TGTGCCAGCAGTGCGAAGGGGCCGCCGAACACCGGGGAGCTGTTTTTT.

The chain has TRBV5-1 and TRBJ2-3; a weak D match, TRBD2 (6 bases). Germline V lookup: CDR1 SGHRS, CDR2 YFSETQ. Deletions cut 3 bases from V and 1 base from J, with 6 bases between. The CDR3 has 13 amino acids. DNA of the CDR3: TGCGCCAGCAGCTGGAGGGGCACAGATACGCAGTATTTT. Translated, it gives CASSWRGTDTQYF.

This rearrangement joins TRBV14 to TRBJ1-2; D may be TRBD1 (6 bases). This CDR3 is built from 14 residues. Trimming removed 6 bases at V and 3 bases at J, with 14 bases between. Germline V gene data show CDR1 as SGHDN and CDR2 as FVKESK. CDR3 in amino acids: CASRPRTVDYGYTF. CDR3 sequence (DNA): TGTGCCAGCAGACCTAGGACAGTCGACTATGGCTACACCTTC.

The rearrangement links TRBV4-2 to TRBJ2-2; D gene unclear. V was trimmed by 1 base and J by 2 bases, leaving 11 bases between them. This CDR3 contains 16 residues. CDR1 LGHNA and CDR2 YNFKEQ come from the germline V gene. The CDR3 nucleotides are TGTGCCAGCAGCCAAGTTCGAGGAACCAACACCGGGGAGCTGTTTTTT. Its translation: CASSQVRGTNTGELFF.

In its sample, this clone was seen once. The CDR3 loop reads CASSRQPGQSRSGNTIYF. CDR3 nucleotides: TGTGCCAGCAGCCGCCAGCCAGGACAAAGTCGTTCTGGAAACACCATATATTTT. This chain links TRBV4-2 with TRBJ1-3; D possibly corresponds to TRBD1 (5 bases). Germline V gene data show CDR1 as LGHNA and CDR2 as YNFKEQ. The CDR3 runs 18 residues. Trimming pared 4 bases from V and 1 base from J, leaving 20 bases between.

The chain joins TRBV7-2 to TRBJ2-5, with a possible D match to TRBD2 (6 bases). The germline V gene encodes CDR1 SGHTA and CDR2 FQGNSA. Trimming took off 5 bases at V and 5 bases at J, with 18 bases between the two ends. The CDR3 length is 15 residues. This CDR3 is CASSPIGGARETQYF. DNA of the CDR3: TGTGCCAGCAGCCCGATAGGAGGGGCGCGTGAGACCCAGTACTTC.

The genes are TRBV29-1 and TRBJ2-4, with a tentative D call TRBD1 (7 bases). The V end was cut by 0 bases, the J end by 3 bases, with 15 bases between. CDR1 SQVTM and CDR2 ANQGSEA come from the germline V gene. The CDR3 spans 16 residues. Here the CDR3 DNA reads TGCAGCGTTGAAGAGGGAGGCAGGGGGTTCAAAAACATTCAGTACTTC. Translating it yields CSVEEGGRGFKNIQYF.

V usage is TRBV24-1 and J usage is TRBJ2-1, with TRBD2 matching 8 bases. CDR1 is KGHDR and CDR2 is SFDVKD in the germline V gene. The CDR3 is 16 residues long. V lost 3 bases and J lost 6; bases outside the gene matches: 9. The CDR3 sequence: CATSDRSGRVPNEQFF. CDR3 nucleotide sequence: TGTGCCACCAGTGATCGGAGCGGGAGAGTCCCCAATGAGCAGTTCTTC.

This chain connects TRBV27 to TRBJ2-7, with TRBD2 matching over 8 bases. CDR3 length equals 13 residues. CDR1 MNHEY and CDR2 SMNVEV come from the germline V gene (reference sequence). With V trimmed by 5 bases and J by 2 bases, 2 bases remained unmatched. CDR3 nucleotide sequence: TGTGCCAGCAGTGCAGCGGGAGCCTACGAGCAGTACTTC. Translating it yields CASSAAGAYEQYF.

The chain employs TRBV9 and TRBJ2-1; D is possibly TRBD2 (6 bases). The CDR3 has 14 amino acids. Germline V gene lookup returns CDR1 SGDLS and CDR2 YYNGEE. Trimming shortened V by 3 bases and J by 8 bases, and 15 bases separated the two germline ends. CDR3 residues: CASSGRLVSDEQFF. DNA of the CDR3: TGTGCCAGCAGCGGCCGACTAGTTTCGGATGAGCAGTTCTTC.

This chain connects TRBV2 to TRBJ2-2, with TRBD2 matching 10 bases. Germline V gives CDR1 SNHLY, CDR2 FYNNEI. The CDR3 runs to 16 residues. Germline trimming cut 6 bases from V and 8 bases from J; bases unmatched to any gene: 12. CDR3 nucleotide sequence: TGTGCCAGCAGCCTATCACCGGCTAGCGGGGGTGGGGAGCTGTTTTTT. Amino acids: CASSLSPASGGGELFF.

The V gene is TRBV29-1, the J gene TRBJ2-3; 8 bases are shared with TRBD1. The germline V gene has CDR1 SQVTM and CDR2 ANQGSEA. Losses at the gene ends were 2 bases for V and 3 bases for J; bases not matched to a gene: 7. This CDR3 is 15 amino acids long. CDR3 in amino acids: CSVERNRGSTDTQYF. The CDR3 DNA is TGCAGCGTTGAAAGAAACAGGGGGTCGACAGATACGCAGTATTTT.

The chain is built from TRBV5-5 and TRBJ2-7; D gene ambiguous. Trimming removed 1 base at V and 7 bases at J, with 18 bases between. The CDR3 length is 15 residues. Per the germline V gene, CDR1 is SGHKS and CDR2 is YYEKEE (reference sequence). CDR3 residues: CASSLLDQLLGEQYF. CDR3 DNA sequence: TGTGCCAGCAGCTTGCTTGACCAACTACTTGGGGAGCAGTACTTC.

This clone was detected only a few times. The chain uses TRBV25-1 and TRBJ1-2; the D is unclear. Germline CDR1 MGHDK, CDR2 SYGVNS. Trimming removed 6 bases at V and 4 bases at J, with 15 bases between. This CDR3 contains 14 residues. In nucleotides, the CDR3 is TGTGCCAGCAGCAGAGCCGGGTTAAGCTATGGCTACACCTTC. Encoded protein: CASSRAGLSYGYTF.

This chain links TRBV19 with TRBJ2-3; 7 bases are a match to TRBD2. Germline CDR1 LNHDA, CDR2 SQIVND (reference sequence). The CDR3 is 16 amino acids. V lost 3 bases and J lost 9; bases outside the gene matches: 15. CDR3 loop: CASSIRSAGRQWTQYF. DNA for the CDR3: TGTGCCAGTAGTATTAGGTCAGCGGGGCGACAGTGGACGCAGTATTTT.

This chain joins TRBV7-9 and TRBJ2-1, with TRBD2 identical over 7 bases. Germline assignment: CDR1 SEHNR and CDR2 FQNEAQ (reference sequence). The CDR3 totals 16 residues. Trimming took 5 bases from V and 2 from J; bases not matched to a gene: 9. The CDR3 loop reads CASSLLRAGPYNEQFF. The CDR3 DNA follows: TGTGCCAGCAGCCTCCTACGAGCGGGGCCCTACAATGAGCAGTTCTTC.

The rearrangement joins TRBV7-9 to TRBJ2-7; 10 bases align to TRBD2. This CDR3 spans 15 amino acids. V lost 5 bases and J lost 2; bases outside the gene matches: 6. The germline gives CDR1 SEHNR, CDR2 FQNEAQ (reference sequence). The chain's CDR3 is CASSKSGRAAYEQYF. As DNA, the CDR3 is TGTGCCAGCAGCAAGAGCGGGAGGGCCGCCTACGAGCAGTACTTC.

The chain carries TRBV29-1 and TRBJ1-2, with D perhaps TRBD1 (5 bases). Germline V gives CDR1 SQVTM, CDR2 ANQGSEA. The CDR3 is 11 residues long. Trimming removed 5 bases from V and 8 bases from J, with 12 bases in between. This CDR3 is CSVLAGWGYTF. The CDR3 DNA is TGCAGCGTTTTAGCAGGGTGGGGCTACACCTTC.

The chain couples TRBV6-4 to TRBJ2-2, with 7 nucleotides matching TRBD2. CDR1 and CDR2 (germline): MRHNA, SNTAGT. V gave up 8 bases and J gave up 5 bases; unmatched junction bases: 8. This CDR3 is 14 amino acids long. This CDR3 is CASPLAGETGELFF. Written as DNA, the CDR3 is TGTGCCAGCCCTCTCGCGGGAGAGACCGGGGAGCTGTTTTTT.

The chain employs TRBV5-4 and TRBJ2-2; 15 bases are a match to TRBD2. This CDR3 contains 18 residues. V was clipped by 6 bases and J by 4 bases; unmatched bases: 10. The germline V gene encodes CDR1 SGHNT and CDR2 YYREEE (reference sequence). CDR3 sequence: CASTTGLAGGGSTGELFF. The DNA of the CDR3 is TGTGCCAGCACTACGGGACTAGCGGGAGGAGGGTCCACCGGGGAGCTGTTTTTT.

The V and J genes are TRBV7-6 and TRBJ2-7; 10 nucleotides line up with TRBD2. The V and J ends lost 5 bases and 5 bases, in that order; junction bases with no gene match: 9. This CDR3 is 15 amino acids long. CDR1 SGHVS and CDR2 FNYEAQ come from the germline V gene. CDR3 loop: CASSPRPSGRNEQYF. CDR3 nucleotide sequence: TGTGCCAGCAGCCCCCGGCCTAGCGGGAGAAACGAGCAGTACTTC.

The chain has TRBV6-1 and TRBJ2-5; 8 bases align to TRBD1. The germline gives CDR1 MNHNS, CDR2 SASEGT. The CDR3 consists of 14 residues. Unmatched junction bases numbered 2, after V lost 2 bases and J lost 3 bases. CDR3 region: CASSEKTGEETQYF. CDR3 in DNA: TGTGCCAGCAGTGAAAAGACAGGGGAAGAGACCCAGTACTTC.

V gene TRBV18 combines with J gene TRBJ2-1; 7 nucleotides agree with TRBD1. V was clipped by 1 base and J by 7 bases; unmatched bases: 7. The germline gives CDR1 KGHSH, CDR2 LQKENI. The CDR3 totals 15 residues. The CDR3 nucleotides are TGTGCCAGCTCACCACAAGGGACAGTAGGGAATGAGCAGTTCTTC. Amino acids: CASSPQGTVGNEQFF.

This clone was counted once. V gene TRBV19 combines with J gene TRBJ1-5, with D unresolved. The CDR3 contains 13 residues. V lost 3 bases, J lost 5 bases, and 8 bases lay in between. Germline V gene sequence: CDR1 LNHDA, CDR2 SQIVND (reference sequence). The CDR3 DNA reads TGTGCCAGTAGTATGGGCGATTATCAGCCCCAGCATTTT. Translating it yields CASSMGDYQPQHF.

The chain carries TRBV6-5 and TRBJ1-2, with D unclear. The germline gives CDR1 MNHEY, CDR2 SVGAGI. The CDR3 runs to 13 residues. V shed 2 bases and J shed 2 bases, with 6 bases lying between them. For the CDR3, the DNA is TGTGCCAGCAGTTACGCCGCGAACTATGGCTACACCTTC. Encoded protein: CASSYAANYGYTF.

V usage is TRBV4-1 and J usage is TRBJ2-7; D perhaps matches TRBD2 (6 bases). The V and J ends lost 4 bases and 4 bases respectively, with 23 bases between them. The CDR3 has 17 residues. CDR1 is MGHRA and CDR2 is YSYEKL in the germline V gene. This chain's CDR3 is CASSREDSRVGGYEQYF. In nucleotides, the CDR3 is TGCGCCAGCAGCCGGGAGGACTCCCGTGTTGGGGGGTACGAGCAGTACTTC.

The chain combines TRBV19 with TRBJ2-5, with TRBD2 matching 11 bases. Germline CDR1 LNHDA, CDR2 SQIVND (reference sequence). V was clipped by 5 bases and J by 4 bases; unmatched bases: 3. The CDR3 runs to 14 residues. The chain's CDR3 is CASSRLAGGETQYF. CDR3 bases: TGTGCCAGTAGTCGGCTAGCGGGGGGAGAGACCCAGTACTTC.